A single sample gave rise to the 9 T cell receptor beta chains below, sequenced in a study of Ad26.COV2.S vaccination and SARS-CoV-2 variants. Clones were read by immunoSEQ multiplex PCR, and TCRdb kept only the in-frame ones, dropping some. The table shows around 370,000 clones, with approximately 81% occurring only once. Documented treatment: 15 to 20 received Ad26.COV2.S at low or high dose, single or two shots; about 5 received placebo; per-sample allocation not given. Day 63 following the first vaccine or placebo injection was when the samples were taken. This material consisted of peripheral blood, taken in a trial of Ad26.COV2.S vaccine versus placebo. The receptors originated from a person aged 18-60 years who received the Ad26.COV2.S COVID-19 vaccine or a placebo.

The chain carries TRBV4-1 and TRBJ1-1; 9 bases line up with TRBD1. There are 14 residues in the CDR3. V lost 4 bases, J lost 7 bases, and 7 bases stayed unmatched. The germline gives CDR1 MGHRA, CDR2 YSYEKL. CDR3 coding DNA: TGCGCCAGCAGCCGGGACAGGGTGGTGGTTGAAGCTTTCTTT. Translation: CASSRDRVVVEAFF.

This clone was seen once. V usage is TRBV4-3 and J usage is TRBJ2-5; D not resolved. V shed 1 base and J shed 2 bases, with 14 bases lying between them. There are 16 residues in the CDR3. CDR1 and CDR2 from the germline V gene are LGHNA and YSLEER. CDR3 loop: CASSQGLLGIQETQYF. CDR3 DNA sequence: TGCGCCAGCAGCCAAGGTCTTCTCGGAATTCAAGAGACCCAGTACTTC.

The CDR3 sequence: CASSYLSDTQYF. The CDR3 nucleotides read TGTGCCAGCAGTTACCTCTCAGATACGCAGTATTTT. J is TRBJ2-3 and V is TRBV6-2 or TRBV6-3; D call uncertain. The CDR3 extends over 12 amino acids. V was pared by 2 bases and J by 4 bases, with 4 bases between. Germline lookup yields CDR1 MNHEY and CDR2 SVGEGT.

V is TRBV7-9 and J is TRBJ1-1, with 7 positions matching TRBD1. The germline CDR1 and CDR2 sequences are SEHNR and FQNEAQ (reference sequence). CDR3 length equals 13 residues. The V gene end was trimmed by 4 bases and the J gene end by 5 bases; junction bases not matched to a gene: 4. The CDR3 here is CASSSRGGTEAFF. CDR3 DNA: TGTGCCAGCAGCTCCAGGGGGGGTACTGAAGCTTTCTTT. Full variable domain (missing parts from reference TRBV7-9 and TRBJ1-1): DTGVSQNPRHKITKRGQNVTFRCDPISEHNRLYWYRQTLGQGPEFLTYFQNEAQLEKSRLLSDRFSAERPKGSFSTLEIQRTEQGDSAMYLCASSSRGGTEAFFGQGTRLTVV.

The chain carries TRBV5-1 and TRBJ1-3; 8 bases agree with TRBD1. Germline V gene sequence: CDR1 SGHRS, CDR2 YFSETQ. Unmatched junction bases numbered 6, after V lost 3 bases and J lost 4 bases. This CDR3 comprises 15 residues. The CDR3 loop reads CASSSSDRVGNTIYF. In nucleotides, the CDR3 is TGCGCCAGCAGCTCATCGGACAGGGTAGGAAACACCATATATTTT.

This rearrangement joins TRBV6-5 to TRBJ1-4; a possible D gene is TRBD1 (6 bases). Germline values: CDR1 MNHEY, CDR2 SVGAGI. This CDR3 is 13 amino acids long. Trimming shortened V by 0 bases and J by 8 bases, and 7 bases separated the two germline ends. The CDR3 here is CASSYSGQEKLFF. The CDR3, as DNA: TGTGCCAGCAGTTACTCAGGACAGGAAAAACTGTTTTTT.

The CDR3: CASSLDRNYEQYF. The CDR3 DNA reads TGTGCCAGCAGTCTAGACAGAAACTACGAGCAGTACTTC. This chain joins TRBV6-5 and TRBJ2-7; TRBD1 is a possible D gene (5 bases). From germline, CDR1 is MNHEY and CDR2 SVGAGI. The CDR3 runs to 13 residues. The V gene lost 5 bases and the J gene lost 3 bases, with 11 bases spanning the gap.

This clone was counted only a few times. The chain links TRBV19 to TRBJ2-1, with a possible D match to TRBD2 (6 bases). Between the trimmed V and J ends, which lost 6 bases and 0 bases, there was a span of 27 bases. This CDR3 has 20 residues. Per germline, CDR1 LNHDA and CDR2 SQIVND (reference sequence). CDR3 sequence (DNA): TGTGCCAGTAGGACTTTTGGGGACCAGGGAGGTTTGAGCTCCTACAATGAGCAGTTCTTC. Translation gives CASRTFGDQGGLSSYNEQFF.

The J gene is TRBJ2-7, the V gene TRBV28; TRBD1 matches at 9 bases. V lost 4 bases and J lost 5; bases outside the gene matches: 9. The length of the CDR3 is 15 residues. The germline gives CDR1 MDHEN, CDR2 SYDVKM. The CDR3 DNA follows: TGTGCCAGCAGTTCTAGTTCCGGGACAGGGAACGAGCAGTACTTC. Its protein product is CASSSSSGTGNEQYF.